This TCR beta chain was captured in a study of blood T cell repertoires in COVID-19. Study-level information: In each case, the material was cDNA or gDNA derived from T cells, B-cell-depleted T cells, or PBMCs.

Authors' data handling: The authors estimated nucleated cell counts from reference gene primer amplification. The repertoire was sequenced with immunoSEQ multiplex PCR; TCRdb's copy has only in-frame clones and lacks some. From that table come the V and J calls and clone size; the DNA was used to work out D and trimming. Here the sample spans around 42,000 clones, 85% being singletons. This CDR3 has 13 residues. Germline values: CDR1 ENHRY, CDR2 SYGVKD. V gave up 3 bases and J gave up 6 bases, with 8 bases separating them. Sequenced: peripheral blood. The genes are TRBV10-3 and TRBJ2-2; D not certain. The receptor's source is a woman in her seventies in a cohort sampled during active COVID-19. The CDR3 is CAISEWLPGELFF. DNA for the CDR3: TGTGCCATCAGTGAATGGCTCCCCGGGGAGCTGTTTTTT.